The entry below gives a single TCR beta chain sequence along with its context. Its antigen is not known. The CDR3 end falls 3 residues outside the read, so it is completed with the germline J gene. These data belong to a study of T cells in women clearing cervical HPV infection. Overall study: Controls gave blood once infection was undetectable; cases at lesion identification. Study-level points and caveats: Associations may precede or follow infection; HPV-specific or memory T cells were not isolated.

Here immunoSEQ multiplex PCR was the method, and the copy in TCRdb shows in-frame clones only, minus some. Recorded for this sample: roughly 22,000 clones. V trimming: 7 bases; J trimming: 0 bases; junction bases outside the gene matches: 11. The germline V gene has CDR1 MDHEN and CDR2 SYDVKM. The CDR3 spans 18 residues. The J gene is TRBJ2-3, the V gene TRBV28; 12 nucleotides match TRBD2. This clonotype was obtained from a woman between 18 and 69 years old with a cervical HPV16 infection that either progressed to CIN3+ or cleared (not recorded which). What was sequenced was blood buffy coat. The CDR3 DNA, read in part, is TGTGCCAGCACCGACCGGGCTAGCGGGAGGGTCAGCACAGATACG. Translating it yields CASTDRASGRVSTDT. The entire CDR3 reads CASTDRASGRVSTDTQYF.